Each of the 8 T cell receptor beta chains below was sequenced from the same sample in a study of blood T cell repertoires in COVID-19. Generated by immunoSEQ multiplex PCR, the TCRdb table keeps only in-frame clones and is missing some. Of about 50,000 clones in the sample, approximately 85% were seen once. The sequencing sample was made of peripheral blood. The receptors here all came from a man aged 55-75 years with acute or convalescent COVID-19.

The rearrangement links TRBV5-1 to TRBJ2-2; 8 bases map to TRBD2. With V trimmed by 6 bases and J by 4 bases, 11 bases remained unmatched. The germline V gene has CDR1 SGHRS and CDR2 YFSETQ. The CDR3 contains 16 residues. The CDR3 bases are TGCGCCAGCACATTCCCGGGGACTAGGGGCACCGGGGAGCTGTTTTTT. Its translation is CASTFPGTRGTGELFF.

The chain uses TRBV29-1 and TRBJ2-5; weak D call: TRBD2 (5 bases). The germline V gene encodes CDR1 SQVTM and CDR2 ANQGSEA. CDR3 length: 14 amino acids. The V and J ends lost 2 bases and 3 bases respectively, with 13 bases between them. CDR3 loop: CSVEKWEREETQYF. CDR3 nucleotides: TGCAGCGTTGAAAAGTGGGAGAGGGAAGAGACCCAGTACTTC.

J is TRBJ2-4 and V is TRBV6-1; no clear D. V was pared by 1 base and J by 0 bases, with 7 bases between. The CDR3 covers 15 residues. Germline V gene data show CDR1 as MNHNS and CDR2 as SASEGT. The CDR3 DNA reads as TGTGCCAGCAGTGAAGGTCCCTTAGCCAAAAACATTCAGTACTTC. Its translation is CASSEGPLAKNIQYF.

The chain has TRBV11-3 and TRBJ2-3, with TRBD2 matching 13 bases. The junction had 6 bases not matched to a gene; V was cut back by 5 bases and J by 1 base. This CDR3 has 17 amino acids. Germline V lookup: CDR1 SGHNT, CDR2 YENEEA. CDR3 region: CASSPGTSGIGTDTQYF. As DNA, the CDR3 is TGTGCCAGCAGCCCAGGGACTAGCGGGATCGGCACAGATACGCAGTATTTT.

The chain recombines TRBV5-8 with TRBJ2-7, with D hard to call. The V end was cut by 6 bases, the J end by 4 bases, with 11 bases between. The length of the CDR3 is 12 residues. Germline lookup yields CDR1 SGHTS and CDR2 YDEGEE. CDR3 nucleotides: TGTGCCAGCACCCAAAGACATTACGAGCAGTACTTC. It translates to CASTQRHYEQYF.

The chain is built from TRBV15 and TRBJ2-2; D is unclear. This CDR3 comprises 15 residues. CDR1 and CDR2 from the germline V gene are LNHNV and YYDKDF (reference sequence). V lost 2 bases and J lost 3, with 10 bases in between. CDR3 DNA: TGTGCCACCAGCAGAAGCCCCACCTACACCGGGGAGCTGTTTTTT. Translating it yields CATSRSPTYTGELFF.

In its sample, this clone was seen once. The chain combines TRBV18 with TRBJ2-7; weak D call: TRBD1 (6 bases). Per the germline V gene, CDR1 is KGHSH and CDR2 is LQKENI. This CDR3 region has 15 residues. V shed 3 bases and J shed 1 base, with 13 bases lying between them. In DNA form, the CDR3 reads TGTGCCAGCTCACCCACAAACAGGGTATCCTACGAGCAGTACTTC. Protein: CASSPTNRVSYEQYF.

This chain links TRBV4-1 with TRBJ2-1, with 8 positions matching TRBD2. This CDR3 is built from 16 residues. CDR1 and CDR2 from the germline V gene are MGHRA and YSYEKL. J lost 6 bases, V lost 4 bases, and 11 bases had no gene match. CDR3 sequence reads: CASSPRAAGVGNEQFF. The DNA for the CDR3 is TGCGCCAGCAGCCCAAGAGCAGCGGGAGTCGGCAATGAGCAGTTCTTC.